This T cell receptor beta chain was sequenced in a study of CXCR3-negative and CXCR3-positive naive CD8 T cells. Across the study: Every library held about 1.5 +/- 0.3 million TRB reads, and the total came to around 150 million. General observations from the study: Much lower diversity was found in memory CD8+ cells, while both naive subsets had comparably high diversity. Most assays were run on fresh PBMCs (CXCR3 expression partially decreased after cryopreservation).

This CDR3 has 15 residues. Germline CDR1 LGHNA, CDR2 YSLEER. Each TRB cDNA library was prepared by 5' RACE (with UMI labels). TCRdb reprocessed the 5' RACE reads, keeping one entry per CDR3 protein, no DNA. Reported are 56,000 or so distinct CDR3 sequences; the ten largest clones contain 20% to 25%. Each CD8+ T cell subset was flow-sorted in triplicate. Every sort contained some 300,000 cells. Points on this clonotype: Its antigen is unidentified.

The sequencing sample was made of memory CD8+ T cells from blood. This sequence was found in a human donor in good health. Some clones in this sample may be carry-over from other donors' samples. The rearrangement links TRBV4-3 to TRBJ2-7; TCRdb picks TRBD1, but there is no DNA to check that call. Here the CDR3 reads CASSPDRGSSYEQYF.